This paragraph covers one T cell receptor (beta chain) sequence. The data were taken from a study of control samples from healthy donors and cancer patients. Here immunoSEQ multiplex PCR was the method, and the copy in TCRdb shows in-frame clones only, minus some. The sample has 80,000 or so clones, around 95% seen once. Between the trimmed V and J ends, which lost 3 bases and 3 bases, there was a span of 8 bases. Germline values: CDR1 GTSNPN, CDR2 SVGIG (reference sequence). The CDR3 consists of 12 residues. This clonotype originated in a woman aged 40 to 50 in good health. Sequenced sample: blood. The rearrangement uses TRBV30 and TRBJ1-1; D is undetermined. CDR3 residues: CAWSRVYTEAFF. The CDR3 coding sequence is TGTGCCTGGAGCCGGGTATACACTGAAGCTTTCTTT.